One sample yielded the 7 T cell receptor beta chains listed below, sequenced in a study of blood T cell repertoires in COVID-19. Produced via immunoSEQ multiplex PCR; TCRdb's table is partial and in-frame only. Among about 180,000 clones listed, about 80% were seen once. The sequenced sample was PBMCs or T cells enriched from blood (not recorded which). These receptors were collected from a man between 60 and 75 years old who had been exposed to COVID-19.

Many counts were recorded for this clone. V usage is TRBV5-6 and J usage is TRBJ1-4, with 9 bases that match TRBD1. V shed 3 bases, J shed 10 bases, and the junction held 10 bases outside the gene matches. Germline lookup yields CDR1 SGHDT and CDR2 YYEEEE. The CDR3 runs 15 residues. This chain's CDR3 is CASSSKDRGRGKLFF. The CDR3 DNA sequence: TGTGCCAGCAGCTCTAAGGACAGGGGACGGGGAAAACTGTTTTTT. The full variable domain, in which reference TRBV5-6 and TRBJ1-4 provide the parts outside the CDR3, is DAGVTQSPTHLIKTRGQQVTLRCSPKSGHDTVSWYQQALGQGPQFIFQYYEEEERQRGNFPDRFSGHQFPNYSSELNVNALLLGDSALYLCASSSKDRGRGKLFFGSGTQLSVL.

V and J are TRBV5-1 and TRBJ2-7; the match to TRBD2 covers 9 bases. Germline trimming cut 5 bases from V and 6 bases from J; bases unmatched to any gene: 12. Germline loops: CDR1 SGHRS, CDR2 YFSETQ. The CDR3 is made up of 15 amino acids. This CDR3 reads CASRLLAGTSGEQYF. The CDR3 coding sequence is TGCGCCAGCAGGTTACTAGCGGGCACCAGCGGCGAGCAGTACTTC.

This clone was detected only a few times. The chain recombines TRBV19 with TRBJ2-1; 8 bases agree with TRBD2. V lost 3 bases to trimming and J lost 7 bases; unmatched junction nucleotides: 8. Germline CDR1 is LNHDA and CDR2 is SQIVND (reference sequence). This CDR3 contains 15 residues. DNA for the CDR3: TGTGCCAGTAGTATTGGCGCGGGAGGTATAAATGAGCAGTTCTTC. This sequence encodes CASSIGAGGINEQFF. Using reference TRBV19 and TRBJ2-1 for the parts outside the CDR3, the full variable domain is DGGITQSPKYLFRKEGQNVTLSCEQNLNHDAMYWYRQDPGQGLRLIYYSQIVNDFQKGDIAEGYSVSREKKESFPLTVTSAQKNPTAFYLCASSIGAGGINEQFFGPGTRLTVL.

V and J are TRBV27 and TRBJ1-1; 7 positions match TRBD1. The CDR3 extends over 17 amino acids. J gave up 3 bases and V 4 bases, and 14 bases lay outside the gene matches. Germline lookup yields CDR1 MNHEY and CDR2 SMNVEV (reference sequence). In nucleotides, the CDR3 is TGTGCCAGCAGTTCCCTGGCAGGGGGTAGGGTTCACACTGAAGCTTTCTTT. This translates into CASSSLAGGRVHTEAFF.

The chain couples TRBV5-1 to TRBJ2-3, with 7 bases aligning to TRBD1. V was pared by 7 bases and J by 2 bases, with 7 bases of the junction left unmatched. The germline gives CDR1 SGHRS, CDR2 YFSETQ. The CDR3 runs to 14 residues. In DNA, the CDR3 is TGCGCCAGCTCCCCGGGACAGATCACAGATACGCAGTATTTT. Translating it yields CASSPGQITDTQYF.

V gene TRBV2 combines with J gene TRBJ1-1; D ambiguous. V was trimmed by 6 bases and J by 0 bases, leaving 17 bases between them. The germline V gene encodes CDR1 SNHLY and CDR2 FYNNEI. The CDR3 is made up of 16 amino acids. In DNA form, the CDR3 reads TGTGCCAGCAGGATGGAGGGAGCAGTCGTGAACACTGAAGCTTTCTTT. Protein: CASRMEGAVVNTEAFF.

CDR3 protein: CASSPTDRVGYTF. Here the CDR3 DNA reads TGTGCCAGCTCACCAACGGACAGGGTTGGCTACACCTTC. This chain joins TRBV18 and TRBJ1-2, with 8 bases identical to TRBD1. The germline CDR1 and CDR2 sequences are KGHSH and LQKENI. The CDR3 consists of 13 residues. The V gene end was trimmed by 2 bases and the J gene end by 7 bases; junction bases not matched to a gene: 3.